The rows below give T cell receptor beta chains drawn from one sample of a study of CD8+ T cells in alopecia areata. Generated by immunoSEQ multiplex PCR, the TCRdb table keeps only in-frame clones and is missing some. Among 100,000 to 130,000 clones listed, about 50% were seen once. The specimen sequenced was NKG2D-low CD8+ T cells sorted from blood. The receptors derive from a human donor with alopecia areata. CDR3s include the opening cysteine and the closing phenylalanine or tryptophan. Each record gives: CDR3 length, J gene, D gene, clone size, V gene, CDR3 protein, CDR3 DNA. A D gene is named only where the DNA matches it firmly. Clone size is stated in some rows and not others, as once, few, many or a class when expanded.

cdr3_length: 15; j_call: TRBJ2-7; d_call: NA; clone_size: NA; v_call: TRBV27; cdr3_aa: CASNPGSSDPYEQYF; cdr3_nt: TGTGCCAGCAACCCGGGGTCTAGCGACCCCTACGAGCAGTACTTC
cdr3_length: 14; j_call: TRBJ2-7; d_call: NA; clone_size: NA; v_call: TRBV27; cdr3_aa: CASSPHAGSYEQYF; cdr3_nt: TGTGCCAGCAGTCCGCATGCGGGTTCCTACGAGCAGTACTTC
cdr3_length: 13; j_call: TRBJ1-5; d_call: NA; clone_size: few; v_call: TRBV2; cdr3_aa: CASVAQHNQPQHF; cdr3_nt: TGTGCCAGCGTAGCACAGCACAATCAGCCCCAGCATTTT
cdr3_length: 14; j_call: TRBJ2-7; d_call: NA; clone_size: few; v_call: TRBV28; cdr3_aa: CASSSPIRTYEQYF; cdr3_nt: TGTGCCAGCAGTTCCCCCATCAGAACCTACGAGCAGTACTTC
cdr3_length: 14; j_call: TRBJ1-2; d_call: TRBD1; clone_size: NA; v_call: TRBV27; cdr3_aa: CASSLSGTDYGYTF; cdr3_nt: TGTGCCAGCAGTTTATCAGGGACAGACTATGGCTACACCTTC
cdr3_length: 13; j_call: TRBJ2-7; d_call: NA; clone_size: few; v_call: TRBV27; cdr3_aa: CASSLSQENEQYF; cdr3_nt: TGTGCCAGCAGTTTATCACAGGAGAACGAGCAGTACTTC
cdr3_length: 10; j_call: TRBJ2-5; d_call: NA; clone_size: NA; v_call: TRBV11-2; cdr3_aa: CASSGETQYF; cdr3_nt: TGTGCCAGCAGCGGGGAGACCCAGTACTTC
cdr3_length: 16; j_call: TRBJ1-2; d_call: NA; clone_size: NA; v_call: TRBV19; cdr3_aa: CASSPISIGADYGYTF; cdr3_nt: TGTGCCAGTAGTCCCATATCAATAGGAGCTGACTATGGCTACACCTTC
cdr3_length: 16; j_call: TRBJ1-1; d_call: NA; clone_size: NA; v_call: TRBV2; cdr3_aa: CASSEGSGRMNTEAFF; cdr3_nt: TGTGCCAGCAGTGAAGGGAGTGGGAGGATGAACACTGAAGCTTTCTTT
cdr3_length: 16; j_call: TRBJ2-7; d_call: TRBD1; clone_size: once; v_call: TRBV5-5; cdr3_aa: CASSPPDRGGSYEQYF; cdr3_nt: TGTGCCAGCAGCCCCCCGGACAGGGGAGGGTCCTACGAGCAGTACTTC
cdr3_length: 13; j_call: TRBJ2-1; d_call: TRBD1; clone_size: NA; v_call: TRBV28; cdr3_aa: CASSLKGAGEQFF; cdr3_nt: TGTGCCAGCAGTTTGAAGGGGGCTGGTGAGCAGTTCTTC
cdr3_length: 14; j_call: TRBJ2-7; d_call: NA; clone_size: NA; v_call: TRBV28; cdr3_aa: CASSFVQGLYEQYF; cdr3_nt: TGTGCCAGCAGTTTTGTGCAGGGTCTGTACGAGCAGTACTTC
cdr3_length: 16; j_call: TRBJ2-4; d_call: NA; clone_size: NA; v_call: TRBV27; cdr3_aa: CASSRTGTWDGNIQYF; cdr3_nt: TGTGCCAGCAGTCGAACCGGGACATGGGACGGAAACATTCAGTACTTC
cdr3_length: 16; j_call: TRBJ2-1; d_call: TRBD1; clone_size: few; v_call: TRBV2; cdr3_aa: CASSDPRTGVYNEQFF; cdr3_nt: TGTGCCAGCAGTGACCCTCGGACAGGGGTTTACAATGAGCAGTTCTTC
cdr3_length: 15; j_call: TRBJ2-2; d_call: NA; clone_size: NA; v_call: TRBV5-6; cdr3_aa: CASSLGGTRPGELFF; cdr3_nt: TGTGCCAGCAGCTTGGGTGGAACAAGGCCCGGGGAGCTGTTTTTT
cdr3_length: 13; j_call: TRBJ2-7; d_call: TRBD1; clone_size: NA; v_call: TRBV27; cdr3_aa: CASRQTGWDEQYF; cdr3_nt: TGTGCCAGCAGACAGACAGGGTGGGACGAGCAGTACTTC
cdr3_length: 12; j_call: TRBJ1-1; d_call: NA; clone_size: few; v_call: TRBV7-9; cdr3_aa: CASSLLPAEAFF; cdr3_nt: TGTGCCAGCAGCCTACTCCCCGCTGAAGCTTTCTTT